This T cell receptor (beta chain) appears in the sequencing data of a study of blood T cell dynamics during melanoma immunotherapy. Study overall: Metastatic melanoma patients received first-line pembrolizumab or nivolumab plus ipilimumab.

Produced via immunoSEQ multiplex PCR; TCRdb's table is partial and in-frame only. The sample carries about 12,000 clones, approximately 88% recorded once. Overall study results and limits: It remained unknown if the driving T cell clones were melanoma-specific.

The time point was: week 3, after first cycle of checkpoint inhibitor. One draw preceded checkpoint blockade; another followed its first cycle at week 3. At 12 weeks after first infusion, RECIST 1.1 defined response for most patients. For this clone: The antigen is unknown.

Sequenced here: blood, sampled from a patient treated with checkpoint blockade. This clonotype was obtained from a human donor with melanoma.

The CDR3 loop reads CASSYSQGNYGYTF. The CDR3 DNA follows: TGTGCCAGCAGTTACTCCCAGGGAAACTATGGCTACACCTTC. The chain links TRBV6-5 to TRBJ1-2, with a weak D call TRBD1 (5 bases). The CDR3 contains 14 residues. V gave up 0 bases and J gave up 2 bases, with 7 bases separating them. Germline values: CDR1 MNHEY, CDR2 SVGAGI.